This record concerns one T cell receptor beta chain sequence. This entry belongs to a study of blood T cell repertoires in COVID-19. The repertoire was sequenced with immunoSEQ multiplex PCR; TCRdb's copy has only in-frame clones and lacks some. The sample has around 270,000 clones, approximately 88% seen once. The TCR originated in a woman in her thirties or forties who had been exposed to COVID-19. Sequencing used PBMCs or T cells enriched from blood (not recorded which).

CDR3 protein: CAWSVRVPTRARETQYF. DNA for the CDR3: TGTGCCTGGAGTGTACGGGTTCCCACCAGGGCCAGGGAGACCCAGTACTTC. This chain uses TRBV30 with TRBJ2-5, with a possible D match to TRBD1 (5 bases). The ends were cut back, 0 bases at V and 5 bases at J, with 22 bases in the middle. Germline values: CDR1 GTSNPN, CDR2 SVGIG (reference sequence). This CDR3 is built from 17 residues.